A single sample is the source of the 17 T cell receptor beta chains below, sequenced in a study of T cells in Graves' hyperthyroidism and ophthalmopathy. TCR beta CDR3 regions were amplified from RNA. With the HTBI primer set, the TCR CDR3 went through a first round of RT-PCR. A single record per CDR3 protein comes from TCRdb applying MiXCR to the multiplex PCR reads. This table has around 340,000 distinct CDR3 sequences, around 20% appearing once. Sequencing was carried out using blood. The receptors derive from a woman between 50 and 59 years old with Graves' hyperthyroidism.

This clonotype was seen ten or more times. The rearrangement links TRBV5-6 to TRBJ1-1; D is unclear. This CDR3 contains 11 residues. CDR1 SGHDT and CDR2 YYEEEE come from the germline V gene. V lost 7 bases and J 1 base, leaving 5 bases between the germline ends. The DNA for the CDR3 is TGTGCCAGCGAGGGGAACACTGAAGCTTTCTTT. Protein product: CASEGNTEAFF.

This clonotype was seen many times. This chain connects TRBV5-5 to TRBJ2-5; 7 bases agree with TRBD1. Unmatched junction bases numbered 7, after V lost 4 bases and J lost 4 bases. Looked up from germline, CDR1 is SGHKS and CDR2 is YYEKEE (reference sequence). The CDR3 contains 14 residues. This CDR3 reads CASSPGQLLETQYF. DNA for the CDR3: TGTGCCAGCAGCCCGGGACAGTTGTTAGAGACCCAGTACTTC.

There are many counts of this clonotype. The rearrangement links TRBV28 to TRBJ2-7; D possibly uses TRBD1 or TRBD2 (5 bases each). The CDR3 totals 14 residues. V lost 2 bases to trimming and J lost 1 base, with 9 bases between them. Germline-derived CDR1 and CDR2 are MDHEN and SYDVKM. CDR3 region: CASSLTGPSYEQYF. In DNA, the CDR3 is TGTGCCAGCAGTTTAACGGGACCATCCTACGAGCAGTACTTC.

CDR3 sequence (DNA): TGTGCCAGCAGGTCGAGCGGGGGGTTCACCGGGGAGCTGTTTTTT. Its translation is CASRSSGGFTGELFF. The J gene is TRBJ2-2, the V gene TRBV6-2 or TRBV6-3, with 9 bases fitting TRBD2. V was clipped by 6 bases and J by 4 bases; unmatched bases: 6. Germline V gene lookup returns CDR1 MNHEY and CDR2 SVGEGT. The CDR3 length is 15 residues.

This clonotype was observed many times. CDR3 DNA: TGTGCCAGCTCTGGCGGCGTCGGCACTGAAGCTTTCTTT. Translation: CASSGGVGTEAFF. This sequence joins TRBV18 and TRBJ1-1; D is unclear. The CDR3 covers 13 residues. The germline V and J ends were trimmed by 6 bases and 4 bases, with 12 bases remaining between them. Germline CDR1 is KGHSH and CDR2 is LQKENI.

The chain recombines TRBV6-1 with TRBJ1-5, with TRBD1 as a possible D gene (6 bases). The CDR3 is 20 residues long. Between the trimmed V and J ends, which lost 1 base and 11 bases, there was a span of 33 bases. Per germline, CDR1 MNHNS and CDR2 SASEGT. CDR3 in DNA: TGTGCCAGCAGTGAAGGTTCTGCCCAGGGGCGCTTTTTAGGGGAAGGGACCCAGCATTTT. Translation: CASSEGSAQGRFLGEGTQHF.

The chain joins TRBV6-5 to TRBJ2-7, with 8 bases lining up with TRBD1. This CDR3 contains 15 residues. The V and J ends lost 0 bases and 6 bases, in that order; junction bases with no gene match: 7. CDR1 and CDR2 (germline): MNHEY, SVGAGI. CDR3 region: CASSYSGQGPCEQYF. CDR3 nucleotides: TGTGCCAGCAGTTACTCAGGACAGGGCCCCTGCGAGCAGTACTTC.

The chain recombines TRBV19 with TRBJ2-7; the D gene is possibly TRBD2 (5 bases). Germline CDR1 reads LNHDA; CDR2 reads SQIVND (reference sequence). V lost 3 bases to trimming and J lost 1 base, with 13 bases between them. The CDR3 length is 15 residues. The CDR3 protein is CASSITPSGSYEQYF. DNA for the CDR3: TGTGCCAGTAGTATCACCCCCTCGGGGTCCTACGAGCAGTACTTC.

This clonotype showed up many times. The CDR3 loop reads CASRTEASGIYEQYF. CDR3 coding DNA: TGTGCCAGCAGGACGGAGGCTAGTGGGATCTACGAGCAGTACTTC. The chain employs TRBV28 and TRBJ2-7; D is possibly TRBD2 (5 bases). This CDR3 has 15 residues. The V end lost 6 bases, the J end lost 3 bases, and 18 bases lay between the germline ends. Looked up from germline, CDR1 is MDHEN and CDR2 is SYDVKM.

This clonotype showed up just a few times. The junction differs from germline at one of its ends, possibly a read error. The J gene is TRBJ2-7, the V gene TRBV5-6; D gene uncertain. The CDR3 covers 13 residues. Germline loops: CDR1 SGHDT, CDR2 YYEEEE. The CDR3 nucleotides are TGTGCCAGCAGCTCCAGTGTTACCTACGAACAGTACTTC. This codes for CASSSSVTYEQYF.

V is TRBV10-3 and J is TRBJ2-3, with 8 bases fitting TRBD2. This CDR3 comprises 14 residues. The ends lost 7 bases at V and 2 bases at J; junction bases unmatched: 5. Germline CDR1 is ENHRY and CDR2 is SYGVKD. The CDR3 coding sequence is TGTGCCATCATAGCGGGACCCAACACAGATACGCAGTATTTT. Its translation: CAIIAGPNTDTQYF.

The chain couples TRBV10-2 to TRBJ2-1; D call uncertain. V lost 2 bases and J 6 bases, leaving 11 bases between the germline ends. The CDR3 spans 14 residues. Germline-derived CDR1 and CDR2 are WSHSY and SAAADI. CDR3 coding DNA: TGCGCCAGCAGTGAGAAGACACAGCTCAATGAGCAGTTCTTC. It codes for CASSEKTQLNEQFF.

The table lists this clonotype with many counts. With a much larger clone just one base away, this may be a read error. The CDR3, as DNA: TGTGCCAGCAGCCGCACAGTTAACACTGAAGCTCTCTTT. It codes for CASSRTVNTEALF. The chain employs TRBV3-1 and TRBJ1-1; D unresolved. Per the germline V gene, CDR1 is LGHDT and CDR2 is YNNKEL (reference sequence). The CDR3 sequence is 13 residues long.

This clonotype was seen only a few times. V and J are TRBV6-1 and TRBJ1-5; D remains unclear. This CDR3 spans 16 amino acids. Trimming took off 7 bases at V and 0 bases at J, with 16 bases between the two ends. From germline, CDR1 is MNHNS and CDR2 SASEGT. The DNA of the CDR3 is TGTGCCAGCACCCGCGACCGCAGTGATAGCAATCAGCCCCAGCATTTT. Its protein product is CASTRDRSDSNQPQHF.

The V and J genes are TRBV15 and TRBJ1-4, with TRBD1 matching 9 bases. From germline, CDR1 is LNHNV and CDR2 YYDKDF (reference sequence). V lost 4 bases to trimming and J lost 2 bases; unmatched junction nucleotides: 5. This CDR3 comprises 16 residues. Here the CDR3 DNA reads TGTGCCACCAGCAAGACAGGGGGACGGACTAATGAAAAACTGTTTTTT. Amino acid sequence: CATSKTGGRTNEKLFF.

In this sample, this clonotype turned up a few times. A single base separates this from a much larger clone, so it may be a read error. The genes are TRBV18 and TRBJ1-2; D is undetermined. Germline V gives CDR1 KGHSH, CDR2 LQKENI. The CDR3 covers 13 residues. CDR3 sequence reads: CAGSPEGYYGYTF. The CDR3 nucleotides read TGTGCCGGCTCACCAGAGGGTTACTATGGCTACACCTTC.

This clonotype was picked up many times. The rearrangement links TRBV11-3 to TRBJ2-1; D might be TRBD1 or TRBD2, each matching 5 bases. The CDR3 is 12 amino acids. V lost 5 bases, J lost 7 bases, and 9 bases lay in between. The germline V gene has CDR1 SGHNT and CDR2 YENEEA. The CDR3 sequence: CASSGTTNEQFF. CDR3 bases: TGTGCCAGCAGCGGGACGACGAATGAGCAGTTCTTC.